The rows below give T cell receptor beta chains drawn from one sample of a study of blood T cell repertoires in COVID-19. Only in-frame clones appear in the TCRdb table, and some are missing; sequencing was by immunoSEQ multiplex PCR. The sample shows roughly 190,000 clones, roughly 80% of them seen only once. Sequenced input: PBMCs or T cells enriched from blood (not recorded which). The receptors were sampled from a man aged 40-55 years who had recovered from COVID-19. Each CDR3 is given with its conserved first and last residue. The order of the fields is D gene, clone size, V gene, J gene, CDR3 protein, CDR3 DNA. D genes are given only for firm matches. Expanded clones are given a class, and other clones once, few, many or no size at all.

d_call: TRBD2
clone_size: NA
v_call: TRBV5-6
j_call: TRBJ2-7
cdr3_aa: CASSSLRGAGRSEQYF
cdr3_nt: TGTGCCAGCAGCTCCCTCCGGGGAGCGGGACGTTCCGAGCAGTACTTC

d_call: TRBD1
clone_size: NA
v_call: TRBV5-1
j_call: TRBJ2-7
cdr3_aa: CASSFRDRAYEQYF
cdr3_nt: TGCGCCAGCAGCTTCAGGGACAGGGCCTACGAGCAGTACTTC

d_call: NA
clone_size: NA
v_call: TRBV18
j_call: TRBJ1-3
cdr3_aa: CATLGVLSGNTIYF
cdr3_nt: TGTGCCACGCTAGGGGTTCTCTCTGGAAACACCATATATTTT

d_call: TRBD1
clone_size: NA
v_call: TRBV7-9
j_call: TRBJ2-7
cdr3_aa: CASSNGQGNYEQYF
cdr3_nt: TGTGCCAGCTCCAACGGACAGGGTAACTACGAGCAGTACTTC

d_call: NA
clone_size: NA
v_call: TRBV10-3
j_call: TRBJ2-7
cdr3_aa: CAISQDSYEQYF
cdr3_nt: TGTGCCATCAGTCAGGACTCCTACGAGCAGTACTTC

d_call: NA
clone_size: NA
v_call: TRBV5-1
j_call: TRBJ2-1
cdr3_aa: CASSLGGAWDEQFF
cdr3_nt: TGCGCCAGCAGCTTGGGCGGGGCTTGGGATGAGCAGTTCTTC

d_call: NA
clone_size: NA
v_call: TRBV29-1
j_call: TRBJ1-5
cdr3_aa: CSAYIQGEQPQHF
cdr3_nt: TGCAGCGCGTACATACAGGGAGAACAGCCCCAGCATTTT

d_call: NA
clone_size: few
v_call: TRBV27
j_call: TRBJ2-2
cdr3_aa: CASRLAENTGELFF
cdr3_nt: TGTGCCAGCAGACTAGCAGAGAACACCGGGGAGCTGTTTTTT

d_call: TRBD2
clone_size: NA
v_call: TRBV10-2
j_call: TRBJ2-7
cdr3_aa: CASSGGSGYEQYF
cdr3_nt: TGCGCCAGCTCCGGCGGGAGTGGGTACGAGCAGTACTTC

d_call: NA
clone_size: NA
v_call: TRBV2
j_call: TRBJ1-5
cdr3_aa: CASNSGVGQPQHF
cdr3_nt: TGTGCCAGCAATTCAGGGGTGGGGCAGCCCCAGCATTTT

d_call: TRBD1
clone_size: NA
v_call: TRBV28
j_call: TRBJ1-2
cdr3_aa: CASRPWTGDYGYTF
cdr3_nt: TGTGCCAGCAGACCATGGACAGGGGACTATGGCTACACCTTC

d_call: TRBD1
clone_size: once
v_call: TRBV6-5
j_call: TRBJ2-5
cdr3_aa: CASSYSVGQGSETQYF
cdr3_nt: TGTGCCAGCAGTTACTCGGTCGGACAGGGCTCAGAGACCCAGTACTTC

d_call: TRBD1
clone_size: NA
v_call: TRBV29-1
j_call: TRBJ2-7
cdr3_aa: CSVAAGTGGWEQYF
cdr3_nt: TGCAGCGTTGCAGCTGGGACAGGGGGCTGGGAGCAGTACTTC

d_call: TRBD2
clone_size: NA
v_call: TRBV11-2
j_call: TRBJ2-1
cdr3_aa: CASSIIGAASGTTGEQFF
cdr3_nt: TGTGCCAGCAGCATTATCGGGGCAGCTAGCGGGACCACGGGGGAGCAGTTCTTC

d_call: NA
clone_size: NA
v_call: TRBV19
j_call: TRBJ1-6
cdr3_aa: CASQDTYNSPLHF
cdr3_nt: TGTGCCAGCCAGGACACTTATAATTCACCCCTCCACTTT

d_call: NA
clone_size: NA
v_call: TRBV12-3/TRBV12-4
j_call: TRBJ1-6
cdr3_aa: CASSNQEPPLHF
cdr3_nt: TGTGCCAGCAGTAATCAGGAACCCCCCCTCCACTTT

d_call: NA
clone_size: NA
v_call: TRBV6-5
j_call: TRBJ1-1
cdr3_aa: CASSYLQGTVNTEAFF
cdr3_nt: TGTGCCAGCAGTTACTTACAGGGTACGGTGAACACTGAAGCTTTCTTT

d_call: NA
clone_size: NA
v_call: TRBV29-1
j_call: TRBJ2-3
cdr3_aa: CSVEGGAGDTQYF
cdr3_nt: TGCAGCGTTGAAGGTGGAGCCGGAGATACGCAGTATTTT

d_call: NA
clone_size: NA
v_call: TRBV28
j_call: TRBJ1-5
cdr3_aa: CASSLQGYSNQPQHF
cdr3_nt: TGTGCCAGCAGTCTACAGGGCTATAGCAATCAGCCCCAGCATTTT

d_call: NA
clone_size: once
v_call: TRBV4-1
j_call: TRBJ2-4
cdr3_aa: CASSQDPGSVRNKNIQYF
cdr3_nt: TGCGCCAGCAGCCAAGATCCGGGGAGCGTGAGGAACAAAAACATTCAGTACTTC

d_call: NA
clone_size: NA
v_call: TRBV4-3
j_call: TRBJ2-1
cdr3_aa: CASSQGVGSGPSNEQFF
cdr3_nt: TGCGCCAGCAGCCAAGGCGTTGGGAGCGGGCCGAGTAATGAGCAGTTCTTC

d_call: NA
clone_size: few
v_call: TRBV10-2
j_call: TRBJ2-7
cdr3_aa: CASSESGGQTYEQYF
cdr3_nt: TGCGCCAGCAGTGAGTCGGGGGGACAGACCTACGAGCAGTACTTC

d_call: TRBD2
clone_size: few
v_call: TRBV7-2
j_call: TRBJ2-3
cdr3_aa: CASSSQGTSGRDTQYF
cdr3_nt: TGTGCCAGCAGCTCACAGGGGACTAGCGGGAGAGATACGCAGTATTTT

d_call: TRBD2
clone_size: NA
v_call: TRBV6-2/TRBV6-3
j_call: TRBJ2-1
cdr3_aa: CASSYSPPGGSRHEQFF
cdr3_nt: TGTGCCAGCAGTTACTCCCCCCCTGGCGGGAGCAGGCATGAGCAGTTCTTC

d_call: NA
clone_size: once
v_call: TRBV18
j_call: TRBJ2-5
cdr3_aa: CASSPPAGRAGQETQYF
cdr3_nt: TGTGCCAGCTCACCACCGGCCGGGCGGGCAGGACAAGAGACCCAGTACTTC

d_call: NA
clone_size: NA
v_call: TRBV6-5
j_call: TRBJ2-1
cdr3_aa: CASSYSTGLILNEQFF
cdr3_nt: TGTGCCAGCAGTTACTCGACAGGCTTAATCTTGAATGAGCAGTTCTTC

d_call: NA
clone_size: NA
v_call: TRBV7-2
j_call: TRBJ1-2
cdr3_aa: CASSLQGGYTF
cdr3_nt: TGTGCCAGCAGCTTACAGGGTGGCTACACCTTC

d_call: NA
clone_size: NA
v_call: TRBV7-9
j_call: TRBJ1-2
cdr3_aa: CASAVGDGYGYTF
cdr3_nt: TGTGCCAGCGCAGTAGGGGATGGCTATGGCTACACCTTC

d_call: NA
clone_size: NA
v_call: TRBV6-5
j_call: TRBJ1-4
cdr3_aa: CASSRGGSGEKLFF
cdr3_nt: TGTGCCAGCAGCCGCGGGGGGAGCGGTGAAAAACTGTTTTTT

d_call: NA
clone_size: NA
v_call: TRBV18
j_call: TRBJ1-4
cdr3_aa: CASSPGGENEKLFF
cdr3_nt: TGTGCCAGCTCACCAGGCGGAGAAAATGAAAAACTGTTTTTT

d_call: NA
clone_size: few
v_call: TRBV5-1
j_call: TRBJ2-5
cdr3_aa: CASSAGKETQYF
cdr3_nt: TGCGCCAGCAGCGCGGGGAAAGAGACCCAGTACTTC

d_call: NA
clone_size: once
v_call: TRBV11-2
j_call: TRBJ1-3
cdr3_aa: CASSWLQGGSGNTIYF
cdr3_nt: TGTGCCAGCAGCTGGCTGCAGGGCGGCTCTGGAAACACCATATATTTT

d_call: NA
clone_size: few
v_call: TRBV19
j_call: TRBJ1-3
cdr3_aa: CASNTGSFSGNTIYF
cdr3_nt: TGTGCCAGTAATACAGGGAGCTTCTCTGGAAACACCATATATTTT

d_call: NA
clone_size: NA
v_call: TRBV20-1
j_call: TRBJ2-4
cdr3_aa: CSASKADSIAKNIQYF
cdr3_nt: TGCAGTGCTAGTAAGGCAGACTCGATAGCCAAAAACATTCAGTACTTC

d_call: TRBD2
clone_size: NA
v_call: TRBV5-5
j_call: TRBJ2-1
cdr3_aa: CASSLDPSGSYNEQFF
cdr3_nt: TGTGCCAGCAGCTTGGATCCTAGCGGCTCCTACAATGAGCAGTTCTTC

d_call: TRBD1
clone_size: NA
v_call: TRBV6-5
j_call: TRBJ1-2
cdr3_aa: CASSTGGEYGYTF
cdr3_nt: TGTGCCAGCAGCACAGGGGGCGAGTATGGCTACACCTTC

d_call: TRBD2
clone_size: NA
v_call: TRBV9
j_call: TRBJ2-3
cdr3_aa: CASSSGLVADTQYF
cdr3_nt: TGTGCCAGCAGCTCAGGACTAGTAGCGGATACGCAGTATTTT

d_call: TRBD2
clone_size: NA
v_call: TRBV2
j_call: TRBJ2-7
cdr3_aa: CASSWTSGRASYEQYF
cdr3_nt: TGTGCCAGCAGTTGGACTAGCGGGAGGGCTTCCTACGAGCAGTACTTC

d_call: NA
clone_size: NA
v_call: TRBV3-1/TRBV3-2
j_call: TRBJ1-4
cdr3_aa: CASSQVRSPREKLFF
cdr3_nt: TGTGCCAGCAGCCAAGTGCGGAGCCCTAGGGAAAAACTGTTTTTT

d_call: NA
clone_size: NA
v_call: TRBV5-1
j_call: TRBJ1-1
cdr3_aa: CASSLDIDTEAFF
cdr3_nt: TGCGCCAGCAGCTTGGATATCGACACTGAAGCTTTCTTT

d_call: TRBD2
clone_size: NA
v_call: TRBV28
j_call: TRBJ2-7
cdr3_aa: CASLAGGPDEQYF
cdr3_nt: TGTGCCAGCTTAGCGGGAGGGCCAGACGAGCAGTACTTC

d_call: NA
clone_size: NA
v_call: TRBV6-1
j_call: TRBJ1-6
cdr3_aa: CASSEAPQGNSPLHF
cdr3_nt: TGTGCCAGCAGTGAAGCTCCACAGGGAAATTCACCCCTCCACTTT

d_call: NA
clone_size: NA
v_call: TRBV9
j_call: TRBJ2-1
cdr3_aa: CASSARQGSYNEQFF
cdr3_nt: TGTGCCAGCAGCGCCAGACAAGGATCCTACAATGAGCAGTTCTTC

d_call: NA
clone_size: NA
v_call: TRBV11-2
j_call: TRBJ1-5
cdr3_aa: CASSLEAQPQHF
cdr3_nt: TGTGCCAGCAGCTTAGAGGCTCAGCCCCAGCATTTT

d_call: NA
clone_size: NA
v_call: TRBV5-1
j_call: TRBJ1-1
cdr3_aa: CASSLVGGRNTEAFF
cdr3_nt: TGCGCCAGCAGCTTGGTCGGCGGGCGAAACACTGAAGCTTTCTTT

d_call: NA
clone_size: NA
v_call: TRBV5-1
j_call: TRBJ2-3
cdr3_aa: CASSWGVFDTQYF
cdr3_nt: TGCGCCAGCAGCTGGGGGGTCTTCGATACGCAGTATTTT

d_call: TRBD1
clone_size: NA
v_call: TRBV6-5
j_call: TRBJ1-1
cdr3_aa: CASSSAGGQNTEAFF
cdr3_nt: TGTGCCAGCAGTTCGGCAGGGGGCCAGAACACTGAAGCTTTCTTT

d_call: NA
clone_size: NA
v_call: TRBV2
j_call: TRBJ2-3
cdr3_aa: CASSEALVGADTQYF
cdr3_nt: TGTGCCAGCAGTGAAGCGCTGGTAGGGGCAGATACGCAGTATTTT

d_call: NA
clone_size: NA
v_call: TRBV27
j_call: TRBJ1-1
cdr3_aa: CASSSPGGGTEAFF
cdr3_nt: TGTGCCAGCAGTTCCCCCGGGGGGGGCACTGAAGCTTTCTTT

d_call: NA
clone_size: NA
v_call: TRBV11-1
j_call: TRBJ1-1
cdr3_aa: CASSLARKEKAFF
cdr3_nt: TGTGCCAGCAGCTTAGCGCGGAAGGAAAAAGCTTTCTTT

d_call: NA
clone_size: NA
v_call: TRBV27
j_call: TRBJ2-3
cdr3_aa: CASSLMPTRTDTQYF
cdr3_nt: TGTGCCAGCAGTCTGATGCCGACACGCACAGATACGCAGTATTTT